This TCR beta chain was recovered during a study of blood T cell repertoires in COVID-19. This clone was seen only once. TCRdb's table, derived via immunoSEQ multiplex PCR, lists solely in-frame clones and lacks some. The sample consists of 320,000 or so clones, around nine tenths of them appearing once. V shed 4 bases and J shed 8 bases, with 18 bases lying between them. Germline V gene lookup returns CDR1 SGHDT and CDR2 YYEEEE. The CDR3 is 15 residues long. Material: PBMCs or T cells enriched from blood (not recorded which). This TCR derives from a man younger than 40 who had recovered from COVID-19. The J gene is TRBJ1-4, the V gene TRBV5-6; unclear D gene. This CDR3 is CASSQMRGWNEKLFF. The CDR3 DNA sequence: TGTGCCAGCAGCCAGATGCGGGGTTGGAACGAAAAACTGTTTTTT.